This paragraph covers one T cell receptor (beta chain) sequence. In germline, CDR1 is SEHNR, CDR2 FQNEAQ (reference sequence). This CDR3 spans 17 amino acids. The junction had 12 bases not matched to a gene; V was cut back by 5 bases and J by 6 bases. The sample comes from a study of blood T cell repertoires in COVID-19. About the study: Donors in the United States, Italy and Spain gave samples during acute or convalescent COVID-19. T cells, B-cell-depleted T cells, or PBMCs supplied cDNA or gDNA.

Under the authors' procedure: By means of reference gene primer amplification, nucleated cell counts were estimated. Generated by immunoSEQ multiplex PCR, the TCRdb table keeps only in-frame clones and is missing some. The DNA was the basis for D and trimming; V, J and clone size are from that table. Of 110,000 or so clones in the sample, roughly 84% were seen once. The receptor was derived from a woman in her 40s with acute or convalescent COVID-19. The chain uses TRBV7-9 and TRBJ1-5, with 11 bases that match TRBD1. Sequenced material: peripheral blood. CDR3 residues: CASSPGQGAGEGQPQHF. CDR3 DNA: TGTGCCAGCAGCCCCGGACAGGGGGCGGGCGAAGGTCAGCCCCAGCATTTT.